This T cell receptor beta chain was sequenced for a study of T cell responses to AZD1222 COVID-19 vaccine. Study-wide points: With two AZD1222 doses given, Spike-specific TCR breadth and depth both rose.

Comment on this clone: Its antigen is as yet unknown.

Trimming removed 9 bases from V and 0 bases from J, with 12 bases in between. The germline CDR1 and CDR2 sequences are SGHAT and FQDESV (reference sequence). The CDR3 spans 13 residues. Data came from immunoSEQ multiplex PCR; TCRdb stores just in-frame clones and leaves some out. The data show 70,000 to 90,000 clones, around nine tenths seen once. The V call is TRBV11-1, the J call TRBJ2-7; D is uncertain. The source was peripheral blood, collected on day 0 of AZD1222 vaccination. This clonotype was sampled from an adult in good health. As DNA, the CDR3 is TGTGCCAGTGCTCCACAGAACTCCTACGAGCAGTACTTC. Its translation is CASAPQNSYEQYF. Full variable domain (rest looked up from reference TRBV11-1 and TRBJ2-7): EAEVAQSPRYKITEKSQAVAFWCDPISGHATLYWYRQILGQGPELLVQFQDESVVDDSQLPKDRFSAERLKGVDSTLKIQPAELGDSAMYLCASAPQNSYEQYFGPGTRLTVT.